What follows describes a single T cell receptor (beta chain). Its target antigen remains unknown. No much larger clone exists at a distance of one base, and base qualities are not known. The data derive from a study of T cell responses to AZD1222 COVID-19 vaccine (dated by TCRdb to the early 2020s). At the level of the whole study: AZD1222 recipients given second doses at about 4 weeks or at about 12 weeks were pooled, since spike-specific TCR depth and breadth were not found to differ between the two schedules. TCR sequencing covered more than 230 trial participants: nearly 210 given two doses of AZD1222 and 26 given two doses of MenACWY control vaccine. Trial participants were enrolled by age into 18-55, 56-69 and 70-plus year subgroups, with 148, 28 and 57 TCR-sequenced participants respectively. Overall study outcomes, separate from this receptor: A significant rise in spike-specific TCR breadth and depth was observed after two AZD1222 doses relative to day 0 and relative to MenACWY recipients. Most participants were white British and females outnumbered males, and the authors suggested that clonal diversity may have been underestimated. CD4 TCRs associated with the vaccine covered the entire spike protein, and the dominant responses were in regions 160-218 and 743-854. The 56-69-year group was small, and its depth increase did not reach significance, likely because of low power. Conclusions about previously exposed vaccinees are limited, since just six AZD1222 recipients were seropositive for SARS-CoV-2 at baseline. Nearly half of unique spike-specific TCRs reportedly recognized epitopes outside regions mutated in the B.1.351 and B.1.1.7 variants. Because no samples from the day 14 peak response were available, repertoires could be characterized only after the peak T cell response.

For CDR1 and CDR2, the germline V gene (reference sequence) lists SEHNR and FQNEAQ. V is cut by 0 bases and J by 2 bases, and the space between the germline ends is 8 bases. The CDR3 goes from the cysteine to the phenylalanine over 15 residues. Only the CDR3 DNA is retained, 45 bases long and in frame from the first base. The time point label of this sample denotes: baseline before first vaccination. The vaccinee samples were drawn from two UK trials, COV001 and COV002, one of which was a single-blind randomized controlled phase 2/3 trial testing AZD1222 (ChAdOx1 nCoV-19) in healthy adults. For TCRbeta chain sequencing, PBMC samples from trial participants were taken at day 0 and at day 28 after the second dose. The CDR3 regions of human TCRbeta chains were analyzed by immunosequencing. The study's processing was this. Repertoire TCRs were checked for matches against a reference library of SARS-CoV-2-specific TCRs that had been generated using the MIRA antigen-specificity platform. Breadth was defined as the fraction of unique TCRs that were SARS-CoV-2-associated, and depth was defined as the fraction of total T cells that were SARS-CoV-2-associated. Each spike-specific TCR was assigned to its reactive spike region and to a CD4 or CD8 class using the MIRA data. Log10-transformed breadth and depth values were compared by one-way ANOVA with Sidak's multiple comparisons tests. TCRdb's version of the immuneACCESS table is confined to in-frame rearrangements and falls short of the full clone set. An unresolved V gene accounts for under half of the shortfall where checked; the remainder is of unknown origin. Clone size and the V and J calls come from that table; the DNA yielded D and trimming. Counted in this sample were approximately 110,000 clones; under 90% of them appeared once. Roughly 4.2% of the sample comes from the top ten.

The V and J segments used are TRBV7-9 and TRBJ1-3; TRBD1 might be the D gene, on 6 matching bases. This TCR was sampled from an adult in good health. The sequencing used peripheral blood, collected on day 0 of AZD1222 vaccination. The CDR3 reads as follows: CASSLAEGAGNTIYF. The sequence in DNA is TGTGCCAGCAGCTTAGCGGAGGGGGCTGGAAACACCATATATTTT.